This is a list of T cell receptor beta chains from one sample in a study of blood T cell repertoires in COVID-19. Here immunoSEQ multiplex PCR was the method, and the copy in TCRdb shows in-frame clones only, minus some. Seen here are 270,000 or so clones, 81% observed once, and the top ten hold around 3%. Sequences were obtained from peripheral blood. These receptors originate from a woman aged 60-70 years with active or convalescent COVID-19. Both conserved end residues are part of each CDR3. The D gene is left open where the match is weak. Where a row states a size, it is once, few, many or the class of an expanded clone; other rows omit it.

V gene,clone size,D gene,J gene,CDR3 DNA,CDR3 protein
TRBV18,-,TRBD1,TRBJ2-7,TGTGCCAGCTCATCCTCGGACAGGGCGAGTACCCGCAGCTCCTACGAGCAGTACTTC,CASSSSDRASTRSSYEQYF
TRBV11-2,-,-,TRBJ1-2,TGTGCCAGCAGCTTGATGACGGCGGTAGAAGGCTACACCTTC,CASSLMTAVEGYTF
TRBV13,-,-,TRBJ2-3,TGTGCCAGCAAGAAGTACGGGGGCACAGATACGCAGTATTTT,CASKKYGGTDTQYF
TRBV13,few,-,TRBJ1-4,TGTGCCAGCAGCCATGCCGGGAGCGGGGGGGAAAAACTGTTTTTT,CASSHAGSGGEKLFF
TRBV6-2/TRBV6-3,-,TRBD1,TRBJ1-5,TGTGCCAGCAGTTACACGGGACAGGGGTATCAGCCCCAGCATTTT,CASSYTGQGYQPQHF
TRBV7-9,once,-,TRBJ2-7,TGTGCCAGCAGCTTTTCCGGACAGCCCTACGAGCAGTACTTC,CASSFSGQPYEQYF
TRBV6-5,-,TRBD1,TRBJ1-5,TGTGCCAGCACCTGGACAGGATTGAGTCAGCCCCAGCATTTT,CASTWTGLSQPQHF
TRBV27,-,-,TRBJ2-1,TGTGCCAGCAGTCCATACCAGGGTGGCTCCTACAATGAGCAGTTCTTC,CASSPYQGGSYNEQFF
TRBV6-6,-,-,TRBJ1-6,TGTGCCAGCACCCCGGTAGGGGTTCACAATTCACCCCTCCACTTT,CASTPVGVHNSPLHF
TRBV27,-,-,TRBJ1-2,TGTGCCAGCAGCGCCCTTGGGGGGGCAAACCATGGCTACACCTTC,CASSALGGANHGYTF
TRBV4-1,-,TRBD1,TRBJ1-4,TGCGCCAGCAGCCCCGGGGACAGGGAGAATGAAAAACTGTTTTTT,CASSPGDRENEKLFF
TRBV7-9,-,TRBD1,TRBJ2-3,TGTGCCAGCAGCTTAGAGACGACAGGGGGCTGGGATACGCAGTATTTT,CASSLETTGGWDTQYF
TRBV6-5,-,-,TRBJ2-7,TGTGCCAGCAGTTACGGCGGGTCGGCGTTCTACGAGCAGTACTTC,CASSYGGSAFYEQYF
TRBV2,-,-,TRBJ1-1,TGTGCCAGCAAGGTGGGGGCCGTGAACACTGAAGCTTTCTTT,CASKVGAVNTEAFF
TRBV7-2,-,TRBD2,TRBJ2-1,TGTGCCAGCTCGTTACGGGGGACTAGCGCCTCCACGTCCTACAATGAGCAGTTCTTC,CASSLRGTSASTSYNEQFF
TRBV6-5,-,-,TRBJ1-1,TGTGCCAGCAGTTACTTTTCAGGGTGGGCCACTGAAGCTTTCTTT,CASSYFSGWATEAFF
TRBV5-8,-,-,TRBJ1-5,TGTGCCAGCAGCCAGCGGGGGGCCTATCAGCCCCAGCATTTT,CASSQRGAYQPQHF
TRBV12-3/TRBV12-4,-,-,TRBJ1-5,TGTGCCAGCAGCCCCGAGGTCAATCAGCCCCAGCATTTT,CASSPEVNQPQHF
TRBV18,once,-,TRBJ1-2,TGTGCCAGCTCACCAGGACCCCGGGGTGGCTACACCTTC,CASSPGPRGGYTF
TRBV2,-,-,TRBJ1-2,TGTGCCAGCGGGTTGGACAGCCCCAGGGACTATGGCTACACCTTC,CASGLDSPRDYGYTF
TRBV3-1/TRBV3-2,-,-,TRBJ2-5,TGTGCCAGCAGCCAAGATTTCAGCCAGGGGGGAGAGACCCAGTACTTC,CASSQDFSQGGETQYF
TRBV7-2,-,-,TRBJ1-3,TGTGCCAGCAGCCTCATACCCGGAGGTGGAAACACCATATATTTT,CASSLIPGGGNTIYF
TRBV7-6,-,TRBD2,TRBJ2-7,TGTGCCAGCAGCTTCGGGACTAGCGGAGTCTACGAGCAGTACTTC,CASSFGTSGVYEQYF
TRBV5-5,-,-,TRBJ2-3,TGTGCCAGCAGCTTGGTACGGGGGACAGTATCAGATACGCAGTATTTT,CASSLVRGTVSDTQYF
TRBV6-5,-,-,TRBJ1-4,TGTGCCAGCGGCCGACAGACCTCTAATGAAAAACTGTTTTTT,CASGRQTSNEKLFF
TRBV19,-,TRBD1,TRBJ1-5,TGTGCCAGTAGTATCTCGACAGGGATCAATCAGCCCCAGCATTTT,CASSISTGINQPQHF
TRBV9,-,TRBD1,TRBJ2-7,TGTGCCAGCAGCGGGAGACAGGGGAGGTCCTACGAGCAGTACTTC,CASSGRQGRSYEQYF
TRBV7-6,-,-,TRBJ1-2,TGTGCCAGCAGCTCCCGAAGGGAGGTCGGAATGCGAGGCTACACCTTC,CASSSRREVGMRGYTF
TRBV11-3,once,-,TRBJ1-1,TGTGCCAGCAGCCGCGAAGGGGGCACTGAAGCTTTCTTT,CASSREGGTEAFF
TRBV13,-,-,TRBJ1-5,TGTGCCAGCAGCTTGGGTGAGACAGAGAACCATCCTCAGCCCCAGCATTTT,CASSLGETENHPQPQHF
TRBV9,once,-,TRBJ1-4,TGTGCCAGCAGCCCTACTCCAATTAATGAAAAACTGTTTTTT,CASSPTPINEKLFF
TRBV5-1,-,-,TRBJ2-7,TGCGCCAGCAGCTTCGGGAGCGGGTACGAGCAGTACTTC,CASSFGSGYEQYF
TRBV5-1,-,-,TRBJ2-1,TGCGCCAGCAGCTTGACTACGGCGCCCTCGAGGGAGCAGTTCTTC,CASSLTTAPSREQFF
TRBV7-9,-,-,TRBJ1-1,TGTGCCAGCAGCCGACTTCTAGACCGAGCCCTTGAAGCTTTCTTT,CASSRLLDRALEAFF
TRBV3-1/TRBV3-2,-,TRBD2,TRBJ2-3,TGTGCCAGCAGCCAAAAGCGGAGCGGGGGCCGCACAGATACGCAGTATTTT,CASSQKRSGGRTDTQYF
TRBV28,-,-,TRBJ2-5,TGTGCCAGCAGTCCGCAGTACCAAGAGACCCAGTACTTC,CASSPQYQETQYF
TRBV25-1,once,TRBD1,TRBJ1-1,TGTGCCAGCAGCGTGACAGGGACCACGATAACTTTCTTT,CASSVTGTTITFF
TRBV29-1,-,TRBD1,TRBJ2-1,TGCAGCGTTAGGACAGGGGTAACCAATGAGCAGTTCTTC,CSVRTGVTNEQFF
TRBV6-5,few,-,TRBJ1-4,TGTGCCAGCAGTTTGTGGGGGCCGAATGAAAAACTGTTTTTT,CASSLWGPNEKLFF
TRBV5-1,-,TRBD1,TRBJ1-6,TGCGCCAGCAGCCCGGGGGACAGGGGGGCTGATAATTCACCCCTCCACTTT,CASSPGDRGADNSPLHF
TRBV19,-,TRBD1,TRBJ2-1,TGTGCCAGTAGTTCGGACAGGGACAATGAGCAGTTCTTC,CASSSDRDNEQFF
TRBV11-2,-,-,TRBJ1-1,TGTGCCAGCCTTTGGGGTACAGGCTTCATGAACACTGAAGCTTTCTTT,CASLWGTGFMNTEAFF
TRBV13,few,-,TRBJ2-1,TGTGCCAGCAGCTTAGGGTGGACTAGGGGGTCCAATGAGCAGTTCTTC,CASSLGWTRGSNEQFF
TRBV29-1,-,-,TRBJ2-2,TGCAGCGTTGGGCGAACGGGAACCGGGGAGCTGTTTTTT,CSVGRTGTGELFF
TRBV2,-,-,TRBJ2-3,TGTGCCAGCAGCGCCCGCCTGTGGGCTAGCACAGATACGCAGTATTTT,CASSARLWASTDTQYF
TRBV25-1,few,-,TRBJ1-5,TGTGCCAGCTCCAAAGGGGGCAATCAGCCCCAGCATTTT,CASSKGGNQPQHF
TRBV20-1,once,-,TRBJ1-2,TGCAGTGCTAGTTTCGTCCTGGTGGGGGCCTATGGCTACACCTTC,CSASFVLVGAYGYTF
TRBV6-5,-,-,TRBJ2-5,TGTGCCAGCAGACGGCACGGGGTGAAAGAGACCCAGTACTTC,CASRRHGVKETQYF
TRBV24-1,few,TRBD1,TRBJ2-6,TGTGCCACCAGTGACCCACAGGGGGCTTGGGCTTTC,CATSDPQGAWAF
TRBV5-6,-,TRBD1,TRBJ1-4,TGTGCCAGCAGTAGGCCGGGACAGGGAGAGGAAAAACTGTTTTTT,CASSRPGQGEEKLFF
TRBV11-2,-,-,TRBJ2-7,TGTGCCAGCGGTTTCCAGCGGGCCGAGCAGTACTTC,CASGFQRAEQYF
TRBV18,-,TRBD1,TRBJ2-3,TGTGCCAGCTCACCGGGACAGCACACAGATACGCAGTATTTT,CASSPGQHTDTQYF
TRBV19,-,-,TRBJ1-6,TGTGCCAGTAGTATAAAGGACAGCTATAATTCACCCCTCCACTTT,CASSIKDSYNSPLHF
TRBV19,-,-,TRBJ2-2,TGTGCCAGTAGTACAGGGCTCACCGGGGAGCTGTTTTTT,CASSTGLTGELFF
TRBV4-3,-,-,TRBJ2-4,TGCGCCAGCAGCCAAGGAACGTCATCCGGGGCCAAAAACATTCAGTACTTC,CASSQGTSSGAKNIQYF
TRBV14,-,TRBD1,TRBJ2-2,TGTGCCAGCAGAGACAGGGTCGCGAACACCGGGGAGCTGTTTTTT,CASRDRVANTGELFF
TRBV6-6,-,TRBD1,TRBJ2-5,TGTGCCAGCAGTTACTCGGGACAGGGGGTAGAAGAGACCCAGTACTTC,CASSYSGQGVEETQYF